The next 18 T cell receptor beta chains were all read from a single sample in a study of T cell changes during pregnancy in multiple sclerosis. Some clones are missing from TCRdb's copy, which holds only in-frame ones; the method was immunoSEQ multiplex PCR. The table lists more than 30,000 clones, roughly 89% of them singletons. The specimen comprised CD8+ T cells from peripheral blood mononuclear cells, sampled in the first trimester of pregnancy. The receptor set was obtained from a female donor with multiple sclerosis, enrolled in a pregnancy study.

The rearrangement links TRBV9 to TRBJ2-2; D may be TRBD1 (5 bases). V lost 0 bases and J lost 5, with 8 bases in between. The CDR3 sequence is 14 residues long. The V gene's germline CDR1 is SGDLS and CDR2 YYNGEE. The CDR3 region is CASSVGGDTGELFF. The CDR3 DNA is TGTGCCAGCAGCGTAGGGGGCGATACCGGGGAGCTGTTTTTT.

The chain couples TRBV5-1 to TRBJ1-1; no clear D gene. Germline assignment: CDR1 SGHRS and CDR2 YFSETQ. Trimming left V 4 bases short and J 0 bases short, with 10 bases between. The CDR3 extends over 14 amino acids. The CDR3 region is CASSRTTMNTEAFF. The CDR3 nucleotides read TGCGCCAGCAGCCGAACAACGATGAACACTGAAGCTTTCTTT.

The chain uses TRBV6-6 and TRBJ2-7, with D tentatively TRBD1 (6 bases). The CDR3 length is 12 residues. Per germline, CDR1 MNHNY and CDR2 SVGAGI (reference sequence). V lost 7 bases, J lost 2 bases, and 9 bases lay in between. The CDR3 sequence: CASITGTYEQYF. The CDR3, as DNA: TGTGCCAGCATTACAGGGACCTACGAGCAGTACTTC.

The rearrangement uses TRBV6-4 and TRBJ2-1; 14 nucleotides match TRBD2. The CDR3 spans 15 residues. The germline V gene has CDR1 MRHNA and CDR2 SNTAGT. Unmatched junction bases numbered 0, after V lost 3 bases and J lost 5 bases. This CDR3 reads CASSEGLAGDNEQFF. The CDR3 region has the DNA TGTGCCAGCAGTGAGGGACTAGCGGGAGACAATGAGCAGTTCTTC.

The chain carries TRBV2 and TRBJ2-2, with D possibly TRBD1 on 6 matching bases. Germline-derived CDR1 and CDR2 are SNHLY and FYNNEI. This CDR3 has 11 residues. The V gene lost 6 bases and the J gene lost 8 bases, with 7 bases spanning the gap. The CDR3 sequence: CASRGTGELFF. In nucleotides, the CDR3 is TGTGCCAGCAGAGGGACAGGGGAGCTGTTTTTT. The full variable domain, with the rest looked up from reference TRBV2 and TRBJ2-2, is EPEVTQTPSHQVTQMGQEVILRCVPISNHLYFYWYRQILGQKVEFLVSFYNNEISEKSEIFDDQFSVERPDGSNFTLKIRSTKLEDSAMYFCASRGTGELFFGEGSRLTVL.

The chain is built from TRBV6-5 and TRBJ2-1, with a tentative D call TRBD2 (6 bases). The germline V gene has CDR1 MNHEY and CDR2 SVGAGI. The V gene lost 6 bases and the J gene lost 4 bases, with 10 bases spanning the gap. The CDR3 extends over 13 amino acids. CDR3 sequence: CASSPGLYNEQFF. The CDR3 region has the DNA TGTGCCAGCAGCCCGGGACTTTACAATGAGCAGTTCTTC.

This clone has only one observation. The chain carries TRBV9 and TRBJ2-7, with D perhaps TRBD2 (6 bases). From germline, CDR1 is SGDLS and CDR2 YYNGEE. The CDR3 consists of 13 residues. The V and J ends lost 4 bases and 6 bases respectively, with 14 bases between them. CDR3 sequence reads: CASSPNGGSEQYF. The DNA for the CDR3 is TGTGCCAGCAGCCCCAACGGGGGTTCCGAGCAGTACTTC.

The chain uses TRBV4-3 and TRBJ2-7, with D maybe TRBD1 (5 bases). Trimming shortened V by 0 bases and J by 2 bases, and 14 bases separated the two germline ends. The CDR3 is 16 amino acids. CDR1 and CDR2 from the germline V gene are LGHNA and YSLEER. The CDR3 region is CASSQDWGSQAYEQYF. The CDR3 DNA sequence: TGCGCCAGCAGCCAAGATTGGGGCAGCCAGGCCTACGAGCAGTACTTC.

Concerning this clone itself: A read error may account for a junction end that differs from germline. The V and J genes are TRBV4-1 and TRBJ2-3; 7 bases line up with TRBD2. Per the germline V gene, CDR1 is MGHRA and CDR2 is YSYEKL. The CDR3 has 16 residues. Written as DNA, the CDR3 is TGCGCCAGCAGCGAAGATCTAGCGGCTCTCACAGATACGCAGTATTTT. It is translated as CASSEDLAALTDTQYF.

The J gene is TRBJ2-3, the V gene TRBV4-1; 8 bases match TRBD1. Trimming cost V 5 bases and J 0 bases; bases outside gene matches: 7. CDR3 length: 16 amino acids. Germline loops: CDR1 MGHRA, CDR2 YSYEKL. The CDR3: CASSTRQGLSTDTQYF. In nucleotides, the CDR3 is TGCGCCAGCAGCACCCGACAGGGGTTAAGCACAGATACGCAGTATTTT.

V usage is TRBV7-8 and J usage is TRBJ2-1; D perhaps matches TRBD1 (5 bases). Trimming left V 3 bases short and J 8 bases short, with 8 bases between. The CDR3 length is 12 residues. The germline V gene has CDR1 SGHVS and CDR2 FQNEAQ. The CDR3 region is CASSFDSYEQFF. The DNA of the CDR3 is TGTGCCAGCAGCTTCGACAGTTATGAGCAGTTCTTC. Full variable domain (missing parts from reference TRBV7-8 and TRBJ2-1): GAGVSQSPRYKVAKRGQDVALRCDPISGHVSLFWYQQALGQGPEFLTYFQNEAQLDKSGLPSDRFFAERPEGSVSTLKIQRTQQEDSAVYLCASSFDSYEQFFGPGTRLTVL.

This clone has only a few counts. At the DNA level, this CDR3 is encoded by other sequences in the same sample as well. The chain is built from TRBV27 and TRBJ2-7, with D unresolved. V was cut by 0 bases and J by 4 bases, with 7 bases left in between. CDR3 length equals 13 residues. CDR1 MNHEY and CDR2 SMNVEV come from the germline V gene (reference sequence). In nucleotides, the CDR3 is TGTGCCAGCAGTTTATCCCCGGGTTACGAGCAGTACTTC. As protein: CASSLSPGYEQYF.

This clone was recorded once. The chain couples TRBV10-3 to TRBJ1-1; D perhaps matches TRBD1 (5 bases). CDR3 size: 13 residues. Germline values: CDR1 ENHRY, CDR2 SYGVKD. V was clipped by 3 bases and J by 0 bases, with 5 bases between them. Here the CDR3 reads CAISEGVNTEAFF. In nucleotides, the CDR3 is TGTGCCATCAGTGAAGGGGTGAACACTGAAGCTTTCTTT.

The chain couples TRBV7-6 to TRBJ1-1; D unresolved. This CDR3 comprises 12 residues. The ends were cut back, 5 bases at V and 5 bases at J, with 9 bases in the middle. Germline CDR1 SGHVS, CDR2 FNYEAQ. The CDR3 spells CASSRGGTEAFF. CDR3 sequence (DNA): TGTGCCAGCAGCCGGGGAGGGACTGAAGCTTTCTTT.

This chain uses TRBV19 with TRBJ1-6; no reliable D call. This CDR3 has 16 amino acids. Germline V lookup: CDR1 LNHDA, CDR2 SQIVND (reference sequence). V dropped 2 bases and J dropped 7 bases, with 15 bases sitting between them. The CDR3 loop reads CASSITRFSGNSPLHF. The DNA for the CDR3 is TGTGCCAGTAGTATAACAAGGTTTTCGGGAAATTCACCCCTCCACTTT.

CDR3 nucleotides: TGTGCCAGCAGCGACAGGGCCTACGAGCAGTACTTC. Translating it yields CASSDRAYEQYF. The chain uses TRBV7-9 and TRBJ2-7; 7 bases match TRBD1. Germline V gene sequence: CDR1 SEHNR, CDR2 FQNEAQ (reference sequence). The CDR3 length is 12 residues. V shed 5 bases and J 2 bases; nucleotides not matched to a gene: 0.

The genes are TRBV7-6 and TRBJ2-7, with D possibly matching TRBD1 (5 bases). V was clipped by 0 bases and J by 1 base, with 7 bases between them. CDR1 and CDR2 from the germline V gene are SGHVS and FNYEAQ. The CDR3 is 14 residues long. The CDR3 DNA follows: TGTGCCAGCAGCTTAGCTGCAGGGTCCTACGAGCAGTACTTC. Its protein is CASSLAAGSYEQYF.

This chain links TRBV6-6 with TRBJ1-2; the match to TRBD1 covers 7 bases. The junction had 4 bases not matched to a gene; V was cut back by 0 bases and J by 3 bases. CDR1 and CDR2 (germline): MNHNY, SVGAGI (reference sequence). The CDR3 contains 15 residues. DNA for the CDR3: TGTGCCAGCAGTTACTCGAACCAGGGGGACTATGGCTACACCTTC. Translated, it gives CASSYSNQGDYGYTF.